This T cell receptor beta chain was recorded in a study of blood T cell repertoires in COVID-19. A few counts support this clone. TCRdb's copy holds only in-frame clones and misses some; the assay was immunoSEQ multiplex PCR. The data contain around 61,000 clones, 70% to 90% of them seen just once; the ten biggest clones take up 3% to 3.5%. Germline V CDR1 and CDR2: LNHDA, SQIVND (reference sequence). Germline trimming cut 6 bases from V and 0 bases from J; bases unmatched to any gene: 8. The CDR3 has 16 amino acids. Sequenced input: peripheral blood. The chain employs TRBV19 and TRBJ2-3; 8 bases match TRBD1. This clonotype originated in a man aged 45-65 years with active COVID-19. CDR3 region: CASSLRGQGSTDTQYF. CDR3 sequence (DNA): TGTGCCAGTAGCCTCAGGGGGCAGGGAAGCACAGATACGCAGTATTTT.